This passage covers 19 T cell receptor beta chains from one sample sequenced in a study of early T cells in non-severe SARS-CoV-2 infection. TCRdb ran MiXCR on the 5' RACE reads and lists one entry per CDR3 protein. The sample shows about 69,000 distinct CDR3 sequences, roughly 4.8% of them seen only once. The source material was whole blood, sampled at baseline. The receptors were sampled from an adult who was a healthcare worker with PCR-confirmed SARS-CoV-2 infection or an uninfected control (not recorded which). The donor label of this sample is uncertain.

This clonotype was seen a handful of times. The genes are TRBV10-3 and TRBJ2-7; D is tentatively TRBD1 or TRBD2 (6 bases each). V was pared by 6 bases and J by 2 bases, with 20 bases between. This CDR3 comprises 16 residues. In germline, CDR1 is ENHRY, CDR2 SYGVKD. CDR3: CAISPGRGARTYEQYF. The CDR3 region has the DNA TGTGCCATCAGCCCTGGTAGGGGGGCCCGGACCTACGAGCAGTACTTC.

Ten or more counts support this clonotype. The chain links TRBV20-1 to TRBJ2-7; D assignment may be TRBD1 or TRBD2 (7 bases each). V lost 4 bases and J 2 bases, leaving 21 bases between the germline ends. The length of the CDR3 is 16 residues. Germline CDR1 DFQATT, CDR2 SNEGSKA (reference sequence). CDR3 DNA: TGCAGTGCTACTCCCTTGGGGGGGGACAGAACCTACGAGCAGTACTTC. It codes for CSATPLGGDRTYEQYF.

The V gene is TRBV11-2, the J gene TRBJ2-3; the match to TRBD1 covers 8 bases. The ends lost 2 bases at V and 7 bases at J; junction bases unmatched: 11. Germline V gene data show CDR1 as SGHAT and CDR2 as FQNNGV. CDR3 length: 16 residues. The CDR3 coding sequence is TGTGCCAGCAGCTTAAGTTTGGCAGGGGGCACGAATACGCAGTATTTT. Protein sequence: CASSLSLAGGTNTQYF. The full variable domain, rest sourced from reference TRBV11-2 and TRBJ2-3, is EAGVAQSPRYKIIEKRQSVAFWCNPISGHATLYWYQQILGQGPKLLIQFQNNGVVDDSQLPKDRFSAERLKGVDSTLKIQPAKLEDSAVYLCASSLSLAGGTNTQYFGPGTRLTVL.

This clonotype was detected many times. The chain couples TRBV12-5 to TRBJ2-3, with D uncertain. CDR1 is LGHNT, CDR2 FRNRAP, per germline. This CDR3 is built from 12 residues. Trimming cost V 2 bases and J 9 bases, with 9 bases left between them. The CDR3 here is CASGLQGNTQYF. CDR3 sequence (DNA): TGTGCTAGTGGTTTGCAAGGGAACACGCAGTATTTT.

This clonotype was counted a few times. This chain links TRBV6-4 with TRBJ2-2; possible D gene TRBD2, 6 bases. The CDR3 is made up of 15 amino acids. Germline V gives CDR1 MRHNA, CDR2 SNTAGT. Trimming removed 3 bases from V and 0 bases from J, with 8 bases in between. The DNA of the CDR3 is TGTGCCAGCAGTGAGGACTACTCGAACACCGGGGAGCTGTTTTTT. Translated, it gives CASSEDYSNTGELFF.

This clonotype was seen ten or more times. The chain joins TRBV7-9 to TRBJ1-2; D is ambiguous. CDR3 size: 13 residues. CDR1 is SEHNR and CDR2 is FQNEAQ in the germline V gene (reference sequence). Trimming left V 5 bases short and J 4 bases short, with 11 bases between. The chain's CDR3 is CASSAKDAYGYTF. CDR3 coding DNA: TGTGCCAGCAGCGCTAAGGACGCCTATGGCTACACCTTC.

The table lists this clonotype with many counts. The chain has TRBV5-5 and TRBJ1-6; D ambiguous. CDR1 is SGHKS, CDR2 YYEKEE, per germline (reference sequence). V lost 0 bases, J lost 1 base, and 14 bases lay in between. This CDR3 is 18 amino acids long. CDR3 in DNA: TGTGCCAGCAGCTTGGCGATCTCTCGGAATTCCTATAATTCACCCCTCCACTTT. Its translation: CASSLAISRNSYNSPLHF.

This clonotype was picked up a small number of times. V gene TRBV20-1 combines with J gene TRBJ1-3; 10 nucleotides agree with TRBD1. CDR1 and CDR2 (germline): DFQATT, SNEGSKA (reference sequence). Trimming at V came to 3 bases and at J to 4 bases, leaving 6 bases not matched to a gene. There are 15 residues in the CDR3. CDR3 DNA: TGCAGTGCTAGGGGGACAGGGGAGATCGGAAACACCATATATTTT. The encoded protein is CSARGTGEIGNTIYF.

The CDR3 DNA sequence: TGTGCCAGCAGTACCAGGGGGGTTTATAATTCACCCCTCCACTTT. Translated, it gives CASSTRGVYNSPLHF. This chain uses TRBV6-6 with TRBJ1-6, with 7 bases that match TRBD1. With 5 bases clipped from V and 4 bases from J, the junction kept 5 bases outside the gene matches. The CDR3 length is 15 residues. In germline, CDR1 is MNHNY, CDR2 SVGAGI (reference sequence).

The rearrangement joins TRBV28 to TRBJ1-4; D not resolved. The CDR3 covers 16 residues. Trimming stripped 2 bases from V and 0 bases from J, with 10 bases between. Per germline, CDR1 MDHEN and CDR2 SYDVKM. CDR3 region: CASSLMATATNEKLFF. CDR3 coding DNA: TGTGCCAGCAGTTTAATGGCTACCGCAACTAATGAAAAACTGTTTTTT.

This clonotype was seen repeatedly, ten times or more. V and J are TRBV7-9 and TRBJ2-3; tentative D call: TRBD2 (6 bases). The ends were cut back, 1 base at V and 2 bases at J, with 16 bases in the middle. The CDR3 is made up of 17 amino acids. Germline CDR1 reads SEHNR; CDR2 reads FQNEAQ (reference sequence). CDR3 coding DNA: TGTGCCAGCAGCTTAGGAGGGGCTGCGGGGCCCACAGATACGCAGTATTTT. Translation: CASSLGGAAGPTDTQYF. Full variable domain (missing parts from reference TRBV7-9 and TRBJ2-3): DTGVSQNPRHKITKRGQNVTFRCDPISEHNRLYWYRQTLGQGPEFLTYFQNEAQLEKSRLLSDRFSAERPKGSFSTLEIQRTEQGDSAMYLCASSLGGAAGPTDTQYFGPGTRLTVL.

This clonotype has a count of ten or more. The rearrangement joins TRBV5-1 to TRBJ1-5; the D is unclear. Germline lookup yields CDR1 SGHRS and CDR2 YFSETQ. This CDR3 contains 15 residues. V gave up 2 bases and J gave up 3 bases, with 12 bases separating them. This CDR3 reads CASSFSPDDNQPQHF. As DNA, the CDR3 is TGCGCCAGCAGCTTTTCTCCCGATGACAATCAGCCCCAGCATTTT. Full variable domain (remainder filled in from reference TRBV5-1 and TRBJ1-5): KAGVTQTPRYLIKTRGQQVTLSCSPISGHRSVSWYQQTPGQGLQFLFEYFSETQRNKGNFPGRFSGRQFSNSRSEMNVSTLELGDSALYLCASSFSPDDNQPQHFGDGTRLSIL.

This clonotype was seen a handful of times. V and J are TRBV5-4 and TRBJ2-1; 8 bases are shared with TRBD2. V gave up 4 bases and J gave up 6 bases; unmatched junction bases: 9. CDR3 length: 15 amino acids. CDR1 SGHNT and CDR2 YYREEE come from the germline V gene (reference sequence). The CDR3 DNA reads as TGTGCCAGCAGCCCACCGGGACTAGAGCTCAATGAGCAGTTCTTC. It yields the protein CASSPPGLELNEQFF.

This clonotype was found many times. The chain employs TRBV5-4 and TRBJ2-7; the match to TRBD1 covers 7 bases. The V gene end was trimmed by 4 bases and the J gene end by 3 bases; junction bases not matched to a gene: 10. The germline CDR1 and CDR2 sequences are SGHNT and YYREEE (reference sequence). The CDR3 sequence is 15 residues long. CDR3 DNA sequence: TGTGCCAGCAGCCCGAGGATGGGACAGAACTACGAGCAGTACTTC. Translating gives CASSPRMGQNYEQYF.

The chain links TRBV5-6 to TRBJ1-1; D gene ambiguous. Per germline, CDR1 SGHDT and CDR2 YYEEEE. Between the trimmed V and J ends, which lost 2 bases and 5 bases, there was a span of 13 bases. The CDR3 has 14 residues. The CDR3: CASSFRGSLTEAFF. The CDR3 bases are TGTGCCAGCAGCTTCCGTGGGTCCCTTACTGAAGCTTTCTTT.

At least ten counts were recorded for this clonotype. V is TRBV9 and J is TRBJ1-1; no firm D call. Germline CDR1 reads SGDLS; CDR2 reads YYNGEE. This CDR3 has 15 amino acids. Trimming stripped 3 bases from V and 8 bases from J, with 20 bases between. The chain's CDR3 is CASSEVPQGSGEAFF. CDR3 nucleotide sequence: TGTGCCAGCAGCGAGGTCCCCCAAGGGTCTGGGGAAGCTTTCTTT.

CDR3 amino acids: CASSLTKNTNLYNEQFF. In nucleotides, the CDR3 is TGTGCCAGCAGCTTAACGAAAAACACTAATTTATACAATGAGCAGTTCTTC. The chain has TRBV7-9 and TRBJ2-1; no firm D call. This CDR3 is 17 amino acids long. Trimming took 2 bases from V and 4 from J, leaving 18 bases between them. Germline CDR1 is SEHNR and CDR2 is FQNEAQ (reference sequence). Based on the CDR3 plus reference TRBV7-9 and TRBJ2-1, the full variable domain is DTGVSQNPRHKITKRGQNVTFRCDPISEHNRLYWYRQTLGQGPEFLTYFQNEAQLEKSRLLSDRFSAERPKGSFSTLEIQRTEQGDSAMYLCASSLTKNTNLYNEQFFGPGTRLTVL.

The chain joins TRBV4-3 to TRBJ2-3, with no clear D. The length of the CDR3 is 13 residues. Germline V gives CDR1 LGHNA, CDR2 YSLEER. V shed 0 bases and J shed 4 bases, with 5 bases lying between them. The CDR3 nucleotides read TGCGCCAGCAGCCAAGATCCCGCAGATACGCAGTATTTT. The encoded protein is CASSQDPADTQYF.

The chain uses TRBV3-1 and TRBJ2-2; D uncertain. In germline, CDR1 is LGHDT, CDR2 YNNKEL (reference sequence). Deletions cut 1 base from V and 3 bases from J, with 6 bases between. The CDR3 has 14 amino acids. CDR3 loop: CASSQGLYTGELFF. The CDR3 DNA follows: TGTGCCAGCAGCCAAGGACTTTACACCGGGGAGCTGTTTTTT.